The clone carrying this T cell receptor (beta chain) was found once. The data originate from a study of blood T cell repertoires in COVID-19. As handled by the study authors: Quantification of nucleated cells was approximated via reference gene primer amplification. Generated by immunoSEQ multiplex PCR, the TCRdb table keeps only in-frame clones and is missing some. From that table come the V and J calls and clone size; the DNA was used to work out D and trimming. The sample gives 200,000 to 300,000 clones, nearly 95% of which show up once; more than 0.8% is in the top ten. Sample: peripheral blood. This TCR derives from a man aged 25 to 45 with COVID-19, enrolled during active disease.

The DNA of the CDR3 is TGCAGCGTTGAAGAAAGGGGTAGTGAAAAACTGTTTTTT. It yields the protein CSVEERGSEKLFF. The rearrangement links TRBV29-1 to TRBJ1-4; D possibly corresponds to TRBD1 (5 bases). The CDR3 runs 13 residues. Germline loops: CDR1 SQVTM, CDR2 ANQGSEA. V was cut by 0 bases and J by 7 bases, with 9 bases left in between.